The rows below give T cell receptor beta chains drawn from one sample of a study of regulatory T cells in long-lasting Graves disease. TCRdb re-analysed the multiplex PCR reads in MiXCR, keeping a single row per CDR3 protein. The profile shows approximately 470,000 distinct CDR3 sequences, roughly 20% of them singletons. The specimen was peripheral blood mononuclear cells (PBMCs), collected when the disease was refractory, from a patient treated with antithyroid drugs. The receptors were sampled from a female donor with Graves disease. The CDR3 runs from the conserved cysteine through the conserved F or W. The D gene is left open where the match is weak. Clone size is given for some rows only: seen once, a few or many times, or a class if the clone is expanded.

-	TRBJ1-1	TRBV9	-	TGTGCCAGCAGCCCACCCGAGGGGGAGAAGGGGAGGGTGAACACTGAAGCTTTCTTT	CASSPPEGEKGRVNTEAFF
TRBD1	TRBJ2-7	TRBV13	many	TGTGCCAGCAGCCCCGGACAGGGGAATTTCTACGAGCAGTACTTC	CASSPGQGNFYEQYF
TRBD1	TRBJ1-2	TRBV20-1	few	TGCAGTGCTAGAAGGGGGGACAGGGGGCCGTCTAACTATGGCTACACCTTC	CSARRGDRGPSNYGYTF
-	TRBJ2-5	TRBV28	many	TGTGCCAGCAGTAATTTTGAGACCCAGTACTTC	CASSNFETQYF
-	TRBJ1-2	TRBV30	many	TGTGCCTGGAGTCCGACGGGACTGCAGGCCTATGGCTACACCTTC	CAWSPTGLQAYGYTF
TRBD1	TRBJ2-7	TRBV12-3/TRBV12-4	once	TGTGCCAGCAGTTCCCGCTTGCTCAGGGGGTGGTACGAGCAGTACTTC	CASSSRLLRGWYEQYF
-	TRBJ1-2	TRBV11-2	-	TGTGCCAGCAGCTTAGGGACAGAACTAAACTATGGCTACACCTTC	CASSLGTELNYGYTF
-	TRBJ1-2	TRBV7-2	many	TGTGCCAGCAGCTTACAGGGCTGGTCCGGCGGCTACACCTTC	CASSLQGWSGGYTF
TRBD2	TRBJ2-1	TRBV2	few	TGTGCCAGCAGACCCTACGCGGGAGGCATAAATGAGCAGTTCTTC	CASRPYAGGINEQFF
TRBD1	TRBJ1-5	TRBV12-3/TRBV12-4	many	TGTGCCAGCGGTTTGGGTCCAGGGGGTCAGCCCCAGCATTTT	CASGLGPGGQPQHF
-	TRBJ2-7	TRBV27	many	TGTGCCAGCAGTCCGGAAGGAGGAAGCTATGTTGGTGAGCAGTACTTC	CASSPEGGSYVGEQYF
-	TRBJ1-1	TRBV6-1	many	TGTGCCAGCAGGATTGGGGGTCTAGAAGCTTTCTTT	CASRIGGLEAFF
TRBD1	TRBJ1-2	TRBV2	many	TGTGCCAGCAGGAACCTCCGGGACAGGGAAATCTATGGCTACACCTTC	CASRNLRDREIYGYTF
-	TRBJ1-6	TRBV5-8	few	TGTGCCAGCAGAGTGGTGAAAACGGGGTATAATTCACCCCTCCACTTT	CASRVVKTGYNSPLHF
TRBD1	TRBJ1-1	TRBV28	many	TGTGCCAGCAGTCCCCGGGACAGGGGTTGGGCCACTGAAGCTTTCTTT	CASSPRDRGWATEAFF
-	TRBJ2-6	TRBV7-9	-	TGTGCCAGCAGCTTAGAGAGAGCTGGGGCCAACGTCCTGACTTTC	CASSLERAGANVLTF
-	TRBJ2-6	TRBV24-1	few	TGTGCCACCAGTCAAGACTCTGGGGCCAACGTCCTGACTTTC	CATSQDSGANVLTF
-	TRBJ2-7	TRBV6-1	many	TGTGCCAGCAGTGTAAGGGGGGGCGCCTACGAGCAGTACTTC	CASSVRGGAYEQYF
-	TRBJ2-3	TRBV5-1	-	TGCGCCAGCAGCGTAGTTCCGAGCACAGATACGCAGTATTTT	CASSVVPSTDTQYF
TRBD1	TRBJ1-6	TRBV28	many	TGTGCCAGCAGGGCCGAGGACAGGGCGGTTTCACCCCTCCACTTT	CASRAEDRAVSPLHF
TRBD1	TRBJ1-2	TRBV30	many	TGTGCCTGGAGCATTAGACAGGGGTATGGCTACACCTTC	CAWSIRQGYGYTF
TRBD1	TRBJ2-5	TRBV12-3/TRBV12-4	-	TGTGCCAGCAGCAAGAAGTCGGGGACAGCCGAAGAGACCCAGTACTTC	CASSKKSGTAEETQYF
-	TRBJ2-5	TRBV5-1	-	TGCGCCTCGCAGAGGGGGCAAGAGACCCAGTACTTC	CASQRGQETQYF
-	TRBJ2-7	TRBV20-1	many	TGCAGTGCTAGACTAGTTTCAGAGCAGTACTTC	CSARLVSEQYF
-	TRBJ1-1	TRBV10-3	many	TGTGCCATCAGGCAGGGAGGGAACACTGAAGCTTTCTTT	CAIRQGGNTEAFF
TRBD1	TRBJ1-6	TRBV2	many	TGTGCCAGCAGTCGAACCTTGGACAGGAGCTCCTATAATTCACCCCTCCACTTT	CASSRTLDRSSYNSPLHF
-	TRBJ2-7	TRBV28	-	TGTGCCAGCAGTTTTCCCCCGGGACATCCTAATCACGAGCAGTACTTC	CASSFPPGHPNHEQYF
-	TRBJ1-1	TRBV29-1	few	TGCAGCGTTGACGGGGTGGTCACTGAAGCTTTCTTT	CSVDGVVTEAFF
-	TRBJ1-2	TRBV9	few	TGTGCCAGCAGCCCGGGTGAGACAGACTATGGCTACACCTTC	CASSPGETDYGYTF
TRBD1	TRBJ1-1	TRBV29-1	many	TGCAGCGTCGAGAAAGGGGGCTTCACTGAAGCTTTCTTT	CSVEKGGFTEAFF
-	TRBJ2-1	TRBV7-2	-	TGTGCCAGCAGCTCAGAGGGATTCTACAATGAGCAGTTCTTC	CASSSEGFYNEQFF
-	TRBJ1-1	TRBV24-1	-	TGTGCCACCAGTGATGGTCCCGCTAACACTGAAGCTTTCTTT	CATSDGPANTEAFF
-	TRBJ2-3	TRBV28	few	TGTGCCAGCAGTTTACCCACAGCCGAAACGCAGTATTTT	CASSLPTAETQYF
-	TRBJ2-7	TRBV12-3/TRBV12-4	few	TGTGCCAGCAGTCCCACCGGGACCCTATCCTACGAGCAGTACTTC	CASSPTGTLSYEQYF
-	TRBJ1-1	TRBV7-2	few	TGTGCCAGCAGCACCGGGCCGAACTTGAACACTGAAGCTTTCTTT	CASSTGPNLNTEAFF
-	TRBJ1-2	TRBV7-9	few	TGTGCCAGCAGCTTAGGGTCCGAATATGGCTACACCTTC	CASSLGSEYGYTF
-	TRBJ2-6	TRBV20-1	few	TGCAGTGCTATTATCGGGGACGTCAGGACTTTC	CSAIIGDVRTF
-	TRBJ1-1	TRBV2	-	TGTGCCAGCAGTGCTTACGGGGCCGTCAACACTGAAGCTTTCTTT	CASSAYGAVNTEAFF
-	TRBJ2-7	TRBV28	many	TGTGCCAGCACCCTCGGTTCTGGCAGTCTACCCTACGAGCAGTACTTC	CASTLGSGSLPYEQYF